Following are 15 T cell receptor beta chains from one sample sequenced in a study of blood T cells in healthy people across ages. Alongside a J-beta primer mix, a sample-barcoded 5' primer served in a second PCR lasting roughly 7 to 11 cycles. TCRdb re-called the 5' RACE reads through MiXCR, storing one row per CDR3 protein. The table lists roughly 2 million distinct CDR3 sequences, around half of them singletons, with over 2% in the top ten. Input material: blood. These receptors were obtained from a woman in her thirties or forties in good health.

This clonotype appeared a few times. The chain carries TRBV20-1 and TRBJ2-7, with D perhaps matching TRBD2 (5 bases). Germline V CDR1 and CDR2: DFQATT, SNEGSKA (reference sequence). This CDR3 spans 12 amino acids. V gave up 6 bases and J gave up 3 bases, with 12 bases separating them. The CDR3 coding sequence is TGCAGTGCCACTAGTAGAATCTACGAGCAGTACTTC. Its translation: CSATSRIYEQYF.

This chain joins TRBV29-1 and TRBJ2-5; D not resolved. Germline lookup yields CDR1 SQVTM and CDR2 ANQGSEA. The CDR3 sequence is 10 residues long. The CDR3 DNA reads TGCACAACCAGTGGGGAGACCCAGTACTTC. It encodes CTTSGETQYF.

A single count supports this clonotype. The V and J genes are TRBV20-1 and TRBJ2-2; D is perhaps TRBD2 (6 bases). The length of the CDR3 is 13 residues. Germline assignment: CDR1 DFQATT and CDR2 SNEGSKA (reference sequence). V was trimmed by 3 bases and J by 6 bases, leaving 11 bases between them. CDR3 loop: CSASPRLAGELFF. The DNA for the CDR3 is TGCAGTGCTAGTCCGCGACTAGCCGGGGAGCTGTTTTTT.

The chain carries TRBV7-9 and TRBJ2-3, with 9 bases matching TRBD2. CDR1 is SEHNR and CDR2 is FQNEAQ in the germline V gene (reference sequence). CDR3 length: 18 residues. V shed 1 base and J 0 bases; nucleotides not matched to a gene: 8. The CDR3 here is CASSLGGTSSASTDTQYF. The CDR3 coding sequence is TGTGCCAGCAGCTTAGGCGGGACTAGCAGTGCTAGCACAGATACGCAGTATTTT.

This clonotype was observed a few times. V and J are TRBV7-2 and TRBJ2-1; 9 bases line up with TRBD2. Near its end, the DNA agrees better with TRBJ2-7, so the J call may be wrong. Germline loops: CDR1 SGHTA, CDR2 FQGNSA. This CDR3 has 14 amino acids. CDR3 DNA: TGTGCCAGCATGCCTAGCGGGGCCACCAATGAGCAGTACTTC. Residues: CASMPSGATNEQYF.

The CDR3 is CASRADSRSSYEQYF. CDR3 in DNA: TGTGCCAGCAGGGCGGACAGTAGGAGCTCCTACGAGCAGTACTTC. The genes are TRBV6-2 or TRBV6-3 and TRBJ2-7, with TRBD1 as a possible D gene (6 bases). This CDR3 comprises 15 residues. Trimming took off 6 bases at V and 0 bases at J, with 15 bases between the two ends. Germline V gives CDR1 MNHEY, CDR2 SVGEGT.

This chain connects TRBV5-1 to TRBJ2-5; 11 nucleotides line up with TRBD1. The J call is doubtful: the DNA matches TRBJ2-7 better. Germline CDR1 reads SGHRS; CDR2 reads YFSETQ. The CDR3 consists of 15 residues. The CDR3 DNA sequence: TGCGCCAGCAGCATGCGGACAGGGGGCAACTACGAGCAGTACTTC. Translating it yields CASSMRTGGNYEQYF.

The chain carries TRBV9 and TRBJ2-4; 10 positions agree with TRBD1. Germline V gene sequence: CDR1 SGDLS, CDR2 YYNGEE. The CDR3 extends over 19 amino acids. With V trimmed by 0 bases and J by 0 bases, 9 bases remained unmatched. This CDR3 reads CASSVDGTGVSLAKNIQYF. In DNA form, the CDR3 reads TGTGCCAGCAGCGTAGATGGGACAGGGGTTTCATTAGCCAAAAACATTCAGTACTTC.

The genes are TRBV12-3 or TRBV12-4 and TRBJ2-1; D is possibly TRBD1 (5 bases). V gave up 3 bases and J gave up 1 base, with 7 bases separating them. CDR3 length: 14 residues. The CDR3, as DNA: TGTGCCAGCAGTTTTCAGGGTTCCTACAATGAGCAGTTCTTC. The encoded protein is CASSFQGSYNEQFF.

This clonotype was detected only a few times. The chain employs TRBV6-2 or TRBV6-3 and TRBJ2-5, with D possibly being TRBD2 (5 bases). Germline-derived CDR1 and CDR2 are MNHEY and SVGEGT. V lost 6 bases to trimming and J lost 9 bases, with 11 bases between them. The CDR3 length is 11 residues. The CDR3 DNA follows: TGTGCCAGCAGCTCTCCCGGGGCCCAGTACTTC. Its translation is CASSSPGAQYF.

The V call is TRBV2, the J call TRBJ2-3; 12 positions match TRBD2. CDR1 and CDR2 (germline): SNHLY, FYNNEI. Trimming cost V 7 bases and J 0 bases; bases outside gene matches: 11. The CDR3 is 18 residues long. CDR3 amino acids: CASKFTSGGPYSTDTQYF. The CDR3 region has the DNA TGTGCCAGCAAATTTACTAGCGGGGGGCCTTACAGCACAGATACGCAGTATTTT.

The chain carries TRBV5-1 and TRBJ1-1, with a possible D match to TRBD1 (5 bases). The ends were cut back, 7 bases at V and 1 base at J, with 23 bases in the middle. Germline assignment: CDR1 SGHRS and CDR2 YFSETQ. The CDR3 spans 17 residues. Written as DNA, the CDR3 is TGCGCCAGCGCGCCCCACCCCGGGGGGAGAGGGAACACTGAAGCTTTCTTT. It translates to CASAPHPGGRGNTEAFF.

J is TRBJ2-1 and V is TRBV6-5, with TRBD2 matching 8 bases. The junction had 12 bases not matched to a gene; V was cut back by 6 bases and J by 5 bases. Germline V gene lookup returns CDR1 MNHEY and CDR2 SVGAGI. The CDR3 contains 16 residues. CDR3 sequence: CASRPSTGGKDNEQFF. For the CDR3, the DNA is TGTGCCAGCAGACCCTCTACGGGGGGGAAGGACAATGAGCAGTTCTTC.

This chain links TRBV4-3 with TRBJ2-5, with no clear D. Germline V gives CDR1 LGHNA, CDR2 YSLEER. V lost 0 bases to trimming and J lost 11 bases, with 16 bases between them. CDR3 size: 14 residues. The CDR3 coding sequence is TGCGCCAGCAGCCAAGATACGAGCATCCATGAGCAGTACTTC. Its protein is CASSQDTSIHEQYF.

The CDR3 sequence: CASSYSTGQKHYEQYF. As DNA, the CDR3 is TGTGCCAGCAGTTACTCGACTGGACAGAAACACTACGAGCAGTACTTC. The chain recombines TRBV6-5 with TRBJ2-7; D perhaps matches TRBD1 (6 bases). CDR1 and CDR2 from the germline V gene are MNHEY and SVGAGI. The CDR3 extends over 16 amino acids. Trimming took off 0 bases at V and 3 bases at J, with 15 bases between the two ends.